These 6 T cell receptor beta chains were all obtained from the same sample, sequenced in a study of CD8+ T cells in alopecia areata. Following RNA extraction, reverse transcription yielded cDNA that acted as the sequencing template. Repertoires were generated with immunoSEQ multiplex PCR, while TCRdb's copy carries only in-frame clones and drops some. The table has about 76,000 clones, approximately 72% seen once. The treatment: oral pan-JAK inhibitor, 5-10 mg twice daily. This specimen was CD8+ T cells sorted from blood, taken at week 24, from a patient treated with tofacitinib. All receptors come from a human donor with alopecia areata.

The chain combines TRBV27 with TRBJ1-5; D ambiguous. CDR3 size: 14 residues. Germline V gives CDR1 MNHEY, CDR2 SMNVEV (reference sequence). The germline V and J ends were trimmed by 0 bases and 0 bases, with 3 bases remaining between them. CDR3 sequence (DNA): TGTGCCAGCAGTTTATCGATTAGCAATCAGCCCCAGCATTTT. Its translation is CASSLSISNQPQHF.

The gene calls are TRBV9 and TRBJ2-7; the match to TRBD1 covers 9 bases. The CDR3 consists of 16 residues. CDR1 is SGDLS, CDR2 YYNGEE, per germline. The trim removed 0 bases at V and 0 bases at J, leaving 4 bases unmatched. The chain's CDR3 is CASSVEATGGSYEQYF. DNA for the CDR3: TGTGCCAGCAGCGTAGAGGCGACAGGGGGCTCCTACGAGCAGTACTTC.

The chain combines TRBV27 with TRBJ2-5; 9 bases match TRBD2. The CDR3 spans 19 residues. Trimming at V came to 3 bases and at J to 5 bases, leaving 19 bases not matched to a gene. Germline values: CDR1 MNHEY, CDR2 SMNVEV (reference sequence). The CDR3 is CASSFAPAVYLAGQETQYF. For the CDR3, the DNA is TGTGCCAGCAGTTTCGCGCCAGCAGTTTATCTAGCGGGGCAGGAGACCCAGTACTTC.

In this sample, this clone turned up once. CDR3 nucleotides: TGTGCCAGCTGGGTAAACCCCTGGGACAGAACTGAAGCTTTCTTT. Translation: CASWVNPWDRTEAFF. The chain has TRBV27 and TRBJ1-1; 7 nucleotides line up with TRBD1. Germline assignment: CDR1 MNHEY and CDR2 SMNVEV (reference sequence). The ends lost 8 bases at V and 5 bases at J; junction bases unmatched: 14. The CDR3 loop spans 15 amino acids.

This rearrangement joins TRBV4-1 to TRBJ2-1; no firm D call. CDR1 and CDR2 (germline): MGHRA, YSYEKL. Trimming left V 1 base short and J 2 bases short, with 9 bases between. This CDR3 contains 15 residues. The CDR3 DNA reads as TGCGCCAGCAGCCAAGTTTTAGGTACCTACAATGAGCAGTTCTTC. It translates to CASSQVLGTYNEQFF.

This chain links TRBV6-5 with TRBJ1-4; tentative D call: TRBD1 (5 bases). The V gene's germline CDR1 is MNHEY and CDR2 SVGAGI. With 5 bases removed from V and 14 bases from J, the gap between germline ends came to 18 bases. CDR3 length: 13 amino acids. In nucleotides, the CDR3 is TGTGCCAGCAGTACCTCGGGGGACGCGCGCCTGTTTTTT. It translates to CASSTSGDARLFF.